Reported below is one T cell receptor (beta chain). The assay was immunoSEQ multiplex PCR, and TCRdb's table has in-frame clones only and misses some. Of about 64,000 clones in the sample, approximately 90% were seen once. The data were taken from a study of OX40 agonist ivuxolimab in advanced cancers. The length of the CDR3 is 15 residues. Looked up from germline, CDR1 is KGHSH and CDR2 is LQKENI. The J segment lost 0 bases and the V segment lost 2 bases, leaving 1 base of the junction unmatched. The sample in question was CD4+ or CD8+ T cells sorted from blood, obtained in a trial of the OX40 agonist ivuxolimab. V is TRBV18 and J is TRBJ1-3; 7 bases are a match to TRBD1. The TCR was taken from an adult with an advanced solid tumor such as melanoma, head and neck, liver or kidney cancer. The CDR3 nucleotides read TGTGCCAGCTCACCAAACAGGGGCTCTGGAAACACCATATATTTT. Amino acids: CASSPNRGSGNTIYF.